This T cell receptor beta chain appears in the sequencing data of a study of T cells in localized non-small cell lung cancer. Generated by immunoSEQ multiplex PCR, the TCRdb table keeps only in-frame clones and is missing some. Of tens of thousands of clones listed, roughly 92% are singletons. CDR3 length: 12 amino acids. The germline gives CDR1 ENHRY, CDR2 SYGVKD. The ends were cut back, 6 bases at V and 7 bases at J, with 10 bases in the middle. This sequence originates from a man aged 40-75 years with stage I lung adenocarcinoma. Material: peripheral blood, obtained before any cancer treatment. This rearrangement joins TRBV10-3 to TRBJ2-1, with D unresolved. As DNA, the CDR3 is TGTGCCATCAGCATTAACGAAAATGAGCAGTTCTTC. Its protein product is CAISINENEQFF.